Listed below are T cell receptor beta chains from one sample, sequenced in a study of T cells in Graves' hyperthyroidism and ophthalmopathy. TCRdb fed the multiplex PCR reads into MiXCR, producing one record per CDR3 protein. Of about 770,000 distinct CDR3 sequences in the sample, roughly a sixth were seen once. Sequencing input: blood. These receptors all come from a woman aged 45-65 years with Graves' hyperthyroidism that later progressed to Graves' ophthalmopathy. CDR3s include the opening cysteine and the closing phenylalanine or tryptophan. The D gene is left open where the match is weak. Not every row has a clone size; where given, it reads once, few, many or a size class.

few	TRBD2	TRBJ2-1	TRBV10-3	TGTGCCACCGATGTGGGGCGGGGGAACGCCAAGAGCTCCTACAATGAGCAGTTCTTC	CATDVGRGNAKSSYNEQFF
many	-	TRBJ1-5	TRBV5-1	TGCGCCAGCAGCTTGGGTGGAGGGGAGGGCAATCAGCCCCAGCATTTT	CASSLGGGEGNQPQHF
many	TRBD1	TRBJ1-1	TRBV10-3	TGTGCCATCAAATTAAGGGACAGGGAGGACACTGAAGCTTTCTTT	CAIKLRDREDTEAFF
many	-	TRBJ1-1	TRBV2	TGTGCCACCCGTAAGGAGGCAGGGAGCACTGAAGCTTTCTTT	CATRKEAGSTEAFF
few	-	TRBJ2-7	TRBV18	TGTGCCAGCTCACCCTTGGACAACTCCTACGAGCAGTACTTC	CASSPLDNSYEQYF
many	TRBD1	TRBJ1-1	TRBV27	TGTGCCAGTCGGGACAGCGGGGACACTGAAGCTTTCTTT	CASRDSGDTEAFF
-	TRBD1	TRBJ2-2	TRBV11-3	TGTGCCAGCAGCTTACGCGGACAGGGGACTGCCGGGGAGCTGTTTTTT	CASSLRGQGTAGELFF
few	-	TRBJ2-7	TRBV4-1	TGCGCCAGCAGCCTACGTGCGGGGTACGAGCAGTACTTC	CASSLRAGYEQYF
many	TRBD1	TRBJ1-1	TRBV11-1	TGTGCCAGCAGCTTAGGGGACAGTTTGAACACTGAAGCTTTCTTT	CASSLGDSLNTEAFF
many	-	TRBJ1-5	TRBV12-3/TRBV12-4	TGTGCCAGCAGCCGCTGGACAGATAGCAATCAGCCCCAGCATTTT	CASSRWTDSNQPQHF
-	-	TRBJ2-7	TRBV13	TGTGCCAGCGGCTCCCAGGGACGCGGCGAGCAGTACTTC	CASGSQGRGEQYF
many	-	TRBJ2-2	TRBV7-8	TGTGCCAGCAGCTTAGTTTGGGCTAGTACTAACACCGGGGAGCTGTTTTTT	CASSLVWASTNTGELFF
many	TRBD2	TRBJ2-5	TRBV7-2	TGTGCCAGCAGCGCGGGACTAGCGGGGGGGCAAGAGACCCAGTACTTC	CASSAGLAGGQETQYF
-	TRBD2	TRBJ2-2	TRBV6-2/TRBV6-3	TGTGCCAGCAGCCACTCTAGCGGGGGTAACACCGGGGAGCTGTTTTTT	CASSHSSGGNTGELFF
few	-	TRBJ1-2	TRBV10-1	TGCGCCCCTTCTATGAAGGGGGCTAACTATGGCTACACCTTC	CAPSMKGANYGYTF
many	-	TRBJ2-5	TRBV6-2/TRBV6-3	TGTGCCAGCAGTTACGATGGGGGACAAGAGACCCAGTACTTC	CASSYDGGQETQYF
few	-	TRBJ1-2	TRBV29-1	TGCAGCGTTGAATTCTACAGGACGGCCTATGGCTACACCTTC	CSVEFYRTAYGYTF
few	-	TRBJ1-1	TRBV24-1	TGTGCCACCAAGGGACAAACAAACACTGAAGCTTTCTTT	CATKGQTNTEAFF
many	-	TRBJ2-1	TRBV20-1	TGCAGTGCTAGGACTAGGGGGGGGGCCTATGAGCAGTTCTTC	CSARTRGGAYEQFF
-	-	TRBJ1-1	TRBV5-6	TGTGCCAGCGGCTTGTCAGGGTGGAACACTGAAGCTTTCTTT	CASGLSGWNTEAFF
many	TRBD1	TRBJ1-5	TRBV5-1	TGCGCCAGCAGCTTGGGGGACAGGGGTTGGGGTCAGCCCCAGCATTTT	CASSLGDRGWGQPQHF
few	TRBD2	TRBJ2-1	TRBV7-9	TGTGCCAGCAGCCCCCCCGGGGGGGCGAGCTCCTACAATGAGCAGTTCTTC	CASSPPGGASSYNEQFF
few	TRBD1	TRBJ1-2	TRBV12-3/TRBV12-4	TGTGCCAGCAGTTTAGAAGCAGGGGGCCTAATTAACTATGGCTACACCTTC	CASSLEAGGLINYGYTF
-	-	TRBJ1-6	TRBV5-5	TGTGCCAGCAGCTTGGATGGAAGGGGGTATTCACCCCTCCACTTT	CASSLDGRGYSPLHF
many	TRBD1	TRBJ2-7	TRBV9	TGTGCCAGCAGCGCCGGGACAGGGAAAATCTACGAGCAGTACTTC	CASSAGTGKIYEQYF
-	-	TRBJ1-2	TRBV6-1	TGTGCCAGCAGGTCAGGACCGGCATATGGCTACACCTTC	CASRSGPAYGYTF
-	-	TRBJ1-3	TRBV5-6	TGTGCCAGCAGCCGGGCCGAAGACACCATATATTTT	CASSRAEDTIYF
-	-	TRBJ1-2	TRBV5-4	TGTGCCAGCAGCCCCCGGGAGGGATTAAAATTCTATGGCTACACCTTC	CASSPREGLKFYGYTF
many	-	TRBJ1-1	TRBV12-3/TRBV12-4	TGTGCCAGCAGAGGAAGACGGGCAGACACTGAAGCTTTCTTT	CASRGRRADTEAFF
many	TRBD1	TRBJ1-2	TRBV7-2	TGTGCCAGCAGCCCCCAGACAGGGCTGGGGGTTAACTATGGCTACACCTTC	CASSPQTGLGVNYGYTF